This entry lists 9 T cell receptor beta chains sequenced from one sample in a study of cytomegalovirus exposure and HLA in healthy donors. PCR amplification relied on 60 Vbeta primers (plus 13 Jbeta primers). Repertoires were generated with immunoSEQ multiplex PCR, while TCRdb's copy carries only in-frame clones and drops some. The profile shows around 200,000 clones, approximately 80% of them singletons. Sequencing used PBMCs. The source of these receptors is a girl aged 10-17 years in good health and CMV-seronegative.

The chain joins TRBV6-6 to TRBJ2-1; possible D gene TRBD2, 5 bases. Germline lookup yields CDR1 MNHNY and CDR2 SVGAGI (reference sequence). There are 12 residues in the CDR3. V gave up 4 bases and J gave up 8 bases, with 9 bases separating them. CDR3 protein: CASSSTRDEQFF. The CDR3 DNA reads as TGTGCCAGCAGTTCAACTAGGGATGAGCAGTTCTTC.

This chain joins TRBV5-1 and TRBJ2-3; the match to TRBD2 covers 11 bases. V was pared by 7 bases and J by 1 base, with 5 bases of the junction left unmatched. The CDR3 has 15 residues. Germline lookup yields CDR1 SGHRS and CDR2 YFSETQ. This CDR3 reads CASGPTSGGTDTQYF. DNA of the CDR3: TGCGCCAGCGGGCCGACTAGCGGGGGCACAGATACGCAGTATTTT. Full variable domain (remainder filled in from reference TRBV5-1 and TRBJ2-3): KAGVTQTPRYLIKTRGQQVTLSCSPISGHRSVSWYQQTPGQGLQFLFEYFSETQRNKGNFPGRFSGRQFSNSRSEMNVSTLELGDSALYLCASGPTSGGTDTQYFGPGTRLTVL.

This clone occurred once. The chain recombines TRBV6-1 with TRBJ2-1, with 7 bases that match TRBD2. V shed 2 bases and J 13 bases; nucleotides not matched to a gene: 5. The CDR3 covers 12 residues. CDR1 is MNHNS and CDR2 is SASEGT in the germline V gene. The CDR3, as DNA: TGTGCCAGCAGTGAACCCGCTAGCGGACAGTTCTTC. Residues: CASSEPASGQFF.

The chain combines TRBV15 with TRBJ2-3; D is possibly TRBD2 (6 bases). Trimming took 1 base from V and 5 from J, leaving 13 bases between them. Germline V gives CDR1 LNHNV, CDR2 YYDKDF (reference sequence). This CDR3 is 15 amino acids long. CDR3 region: CATSRAGEVGDTQYF. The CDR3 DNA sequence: TGTGCCACCAGCAGAGCGGGGGAGGTAGGAGATACGCAGTATTTT. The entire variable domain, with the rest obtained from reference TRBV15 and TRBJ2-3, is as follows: DAMVIQNPRYQVTQFGKPVTLSCSQTLNHNVMYWYQQKSSQAPKLLFHYYDKDFNNEADTPDNFQSRRPNTSFCFLDIRSPGLGDTAMYLCATSRAGEVGDTQYFGPGTRLTVL.

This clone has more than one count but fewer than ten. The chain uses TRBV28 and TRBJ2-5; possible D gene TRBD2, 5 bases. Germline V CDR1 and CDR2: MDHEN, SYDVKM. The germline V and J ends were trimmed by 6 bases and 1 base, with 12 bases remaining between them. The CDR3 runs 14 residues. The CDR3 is CASSRPGSQETQYF. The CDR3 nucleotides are TGTGCCAGCAGCCGCCCGGGGTCCCAAGAGACCCAGTACTTC.

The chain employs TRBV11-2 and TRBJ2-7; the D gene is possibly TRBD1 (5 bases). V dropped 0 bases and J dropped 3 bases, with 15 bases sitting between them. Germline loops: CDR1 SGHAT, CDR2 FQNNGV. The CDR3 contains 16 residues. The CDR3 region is CASSLELVGQLYEQYF. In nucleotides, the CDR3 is TGTGCCAGCAGCTTAGAGTTAGTCGGACAACTCTACGAGCAGTACTTC. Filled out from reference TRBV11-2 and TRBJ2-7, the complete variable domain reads EAGVAQSPRYKIIEKRQSVAFWCNPISGHATLYWYQQILGQGPKLLIQFQNNGVVDDSQLPKDRFSAERLKGVDSTLKIQPAKLEDSAVYLCASSLELVGQLYEQYFGPGTRLTVT.

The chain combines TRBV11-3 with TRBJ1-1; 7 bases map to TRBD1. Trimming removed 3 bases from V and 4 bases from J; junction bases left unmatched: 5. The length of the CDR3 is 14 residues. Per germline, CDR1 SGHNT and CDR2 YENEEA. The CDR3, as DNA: TGTGCCAGCAGCTTGGACAGGTCGGTCACTGAAGCTTTCTTT. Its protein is CASSLDRSVTEAFF.

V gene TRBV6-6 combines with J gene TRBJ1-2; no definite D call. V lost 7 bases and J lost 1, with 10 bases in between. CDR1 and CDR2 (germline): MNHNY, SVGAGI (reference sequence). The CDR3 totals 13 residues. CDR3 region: CASNSLSNYGYTF. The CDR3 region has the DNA TGTGCCAGCAATAGTCTGAGTAACTATGGCTACACCTTC.

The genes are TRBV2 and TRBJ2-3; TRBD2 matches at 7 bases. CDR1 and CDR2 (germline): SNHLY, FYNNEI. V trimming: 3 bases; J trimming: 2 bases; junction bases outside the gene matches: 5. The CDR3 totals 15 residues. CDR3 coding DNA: TGTGCCAGCAGTGACCCAGCGGGGTACACAGATACGCAGTATTTT. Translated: CASSDPAGYTDTQYF.